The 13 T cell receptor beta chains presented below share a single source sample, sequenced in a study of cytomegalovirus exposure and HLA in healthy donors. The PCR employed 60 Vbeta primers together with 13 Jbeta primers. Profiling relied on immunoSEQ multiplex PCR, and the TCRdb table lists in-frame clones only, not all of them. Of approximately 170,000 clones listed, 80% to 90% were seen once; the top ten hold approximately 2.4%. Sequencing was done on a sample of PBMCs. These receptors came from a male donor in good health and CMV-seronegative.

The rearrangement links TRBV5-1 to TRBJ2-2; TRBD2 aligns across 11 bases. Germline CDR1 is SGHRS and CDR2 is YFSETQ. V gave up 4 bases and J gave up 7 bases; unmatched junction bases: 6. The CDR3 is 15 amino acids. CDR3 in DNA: TGCGCCAGCAGCGTGACTAGCGGGACGGGCGGGGAGCTGTTTTTT. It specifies CASSVTSGTGGELFF.

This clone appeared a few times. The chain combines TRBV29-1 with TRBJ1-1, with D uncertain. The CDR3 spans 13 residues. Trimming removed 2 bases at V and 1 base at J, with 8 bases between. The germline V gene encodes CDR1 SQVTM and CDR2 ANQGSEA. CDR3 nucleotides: TGCAGCGTTGAAAACAGAGCGAACACTGAAGCTTTCTTT. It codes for CSVENRANTEAFF.

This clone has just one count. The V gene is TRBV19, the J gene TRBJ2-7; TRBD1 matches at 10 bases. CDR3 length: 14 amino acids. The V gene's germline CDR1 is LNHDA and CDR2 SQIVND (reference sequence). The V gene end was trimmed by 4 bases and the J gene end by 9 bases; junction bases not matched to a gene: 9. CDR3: CASSKDRGGRGQYF. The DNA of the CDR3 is TGTGCCAGTAGTAAGGACAGGGGGGGCCGGGGGCAGTACTTC. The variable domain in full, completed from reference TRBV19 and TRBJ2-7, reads DGGITQSPKYLFRKEGQNVTLSCEQNLNHDAMYWYRQDPGQGLRLIYYSQIVNDFQKGDIAEGYSVSREKKESFPLTVTSAQKNPTAFYLCASSKDRGGRGQYFGPGTRLTVT.

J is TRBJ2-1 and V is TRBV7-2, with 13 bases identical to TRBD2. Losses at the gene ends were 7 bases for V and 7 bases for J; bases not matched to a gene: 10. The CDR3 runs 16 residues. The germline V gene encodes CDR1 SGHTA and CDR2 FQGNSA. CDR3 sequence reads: CASTKTSGRARNEQFF. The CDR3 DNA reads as TGTGCCAGCACCAAAACTAGCGGGAGGGCCAGAAATGAGCAGTTCTTC.

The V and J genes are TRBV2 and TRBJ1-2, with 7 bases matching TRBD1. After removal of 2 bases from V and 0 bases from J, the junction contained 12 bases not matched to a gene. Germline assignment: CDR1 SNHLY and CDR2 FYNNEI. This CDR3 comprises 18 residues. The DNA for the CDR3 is TGTGCCAGCAGTGAAATGAGCGACAGGGCGAAGCCTAACTATGGCTACACCTTC. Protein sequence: CASSEMSDRAKPNYGYTF. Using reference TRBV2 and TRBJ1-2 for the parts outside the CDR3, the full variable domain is EPEVTQTPSHQVTQMGQEVILRCVPISNHLYFYWYRQILGQKVEFLVSFYNNEISEKSEIFDDQFSVERPDGSNFTLKIRSTKLEDSAMYFCASSEMSDRAKPNYGYTFGSGTRLTVV.

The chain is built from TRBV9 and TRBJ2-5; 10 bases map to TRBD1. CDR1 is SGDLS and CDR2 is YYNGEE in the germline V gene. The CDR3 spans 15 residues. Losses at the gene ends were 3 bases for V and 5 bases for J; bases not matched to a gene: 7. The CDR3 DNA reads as TGTGCCAGCAGCGCCGGGACAGGGGTTTGGGAGACCCAGTACTTC. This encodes CASSAGTGVWETQYF.

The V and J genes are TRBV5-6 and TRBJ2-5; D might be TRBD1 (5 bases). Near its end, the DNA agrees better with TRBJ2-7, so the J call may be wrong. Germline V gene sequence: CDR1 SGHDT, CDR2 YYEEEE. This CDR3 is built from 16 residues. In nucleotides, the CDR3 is TGTGCCAGCAGCTTGTTATCTTTCAGGGTCTCCTACGAGCAGTACTTC. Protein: CASSLLSFRVSYEQYF.

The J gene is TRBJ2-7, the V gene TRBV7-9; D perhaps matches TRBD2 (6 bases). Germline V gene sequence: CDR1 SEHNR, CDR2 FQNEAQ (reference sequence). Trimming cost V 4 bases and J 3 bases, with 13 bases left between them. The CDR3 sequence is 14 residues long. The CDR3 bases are TGTGCCAGCAGCTCCCGGGACGGGAGCTACGAGCAGTACTTC. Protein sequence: CASSSRDGSYEQYF.

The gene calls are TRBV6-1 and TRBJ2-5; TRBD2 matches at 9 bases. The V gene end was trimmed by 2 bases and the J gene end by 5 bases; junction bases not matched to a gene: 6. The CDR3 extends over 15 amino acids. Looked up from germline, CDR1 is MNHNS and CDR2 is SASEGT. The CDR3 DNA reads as TGTGCCAGCAGTGAAAACGAGGCGGGGGGGGAGACCCAGTACTTC. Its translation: CASSENEAGGETQYF.

Here the CDR3 DNA reads TGTGCCAGCAGTGAAGTGGAGACTAGCTCATATACGCAGTATTTT. Protein product: CASSEVETSSYTQYF. The chain joins TRBV6-1 to TRBJ2-3; 7 bases agree with TRBD2. The CDR3 loop spans 15 amino acids. With V trimmed by 1 base and J by 7 bases, 8 bases remained unmatched. In germline, CDR1 is MNHNS, CDR2 SASEGT.

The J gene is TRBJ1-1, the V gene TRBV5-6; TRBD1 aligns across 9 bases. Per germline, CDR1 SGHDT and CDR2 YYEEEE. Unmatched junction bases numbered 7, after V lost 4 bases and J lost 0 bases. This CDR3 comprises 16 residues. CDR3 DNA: TGTGCCAGCAGCCGTCCCGGGACAGGGATGAACACTGAAGCTTTCTTT. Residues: CASSRPGTGMNTEAFF. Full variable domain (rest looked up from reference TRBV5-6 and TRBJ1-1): DAGVTQSPTHLIKTRGQQVTLRCSPKSGHDTVSWYQQALGQGPQFIFQYYEEEERQRGNFPDRFSGHQFPNYSSELNVNALLLGDSALYLCASSRPGTGMNTEAFFGQGTRLTVV.

The CDR3 DNA reads TGTGCCAGCAGCTTACTCTCAGGGGCCCCGGGGGAGACCCAGTACTTC. It is translated as CASSLLSGAPGETQYF. This chain joins TRBV7-2 and TRBJ2-5; D is perhaps TRBD1 (6 bases). This CDR3 contains 16 residues. The V gene's germline CDR1 is SGHTA and CDR2 FQGNSA. V lost 2 bases to trimming and J lost 5 bases, with 18 bases between them. Full variable domain (outside the CDR3, taken from reference TRBV7-2 and TRBJ2-5): GAGVSQSPSNKVTEKGKDVELRCDPISGHTALYWYRQSLGQGLEFLIYFQGNSAPDKSGLPSDRFSAERTGGSVSTLTIQRTQQEDSAVYLCASSLLSGAPGETQYFGPGTRLLVL.

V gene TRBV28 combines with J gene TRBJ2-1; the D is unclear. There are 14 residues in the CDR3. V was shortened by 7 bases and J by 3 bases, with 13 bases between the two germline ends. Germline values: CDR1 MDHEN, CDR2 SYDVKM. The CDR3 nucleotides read TGTGCCAGCACGGCGGTAGGCGGCTACAATGAGCAGTTCTTC. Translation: CASTAVGGYNEQFF. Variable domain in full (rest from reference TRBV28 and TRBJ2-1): DVKVTQSSRYLVKRTGEKVFLECVQDMDHENMFWYRQDPGLGLRLIYFSYDVKMKEKGDIPEGYSVSREKKERFSLILESASTNQTSMYLCASTAVGGYNEQFFGPGTRLTVL.